The T cell receptor beta chain described here comes from a study of circulating and synovial CD4+ cells in juvenile arthritis. Data came from immunoSEQ multiplex PCR; TCRdb stores just in-frame clones and leaves some out. The table shows 30,000 to 40,000 clones, with approximately 94% occurring only once. Sequenced samples came from active juvenile idiopathic arthritis patients. Study conclusions and caveats: Circulating pathogenic-like and bulk T cells looked alike by Vbeta family usage. Diversity here was lower than in bulk blood CD4 cells. These blood cells shared more CDR3 sequences with synovium than bulk blood.

Looked up from germline, CDR1 is ENHRY and CDR2 is SYGVKD. CDR3 length equals 14 residues. Trimming removed 4 bases from V and 2 bases from J; junction bases left unmatched: 3. In regard to this clone: Its matching antigen is unknown.

The chain combines TRBV10-3 with TRBJ1-1; TRBD1 matches 8 bases. The material sequenced was CD4+ T cells from blood. The clonotype originates from a human donor with juvenile idiopathic arthritis. The DNA for the CDR3 is TGTGCCATCAGTGTCGCAGGGGGCAACACTGAAGCTTTCTTT. Translation: CAISVAGGNTEAFF.